This T cell receptor (beta chain) was sequenced during a study of T cell clones after liver transplantation. CDR3 length: 16 amino acids. V lost 2 bases and J lost 0, with 13 bases in between. Per the germline V gene, CDR1 is MNHNS and CDR2 is SASEGT. Sequencing was performed with immunoSEQ multiplex PCR; in TCRdb, only in-frame clones are kept and a portion is missing. The sample has over 100,000 clones, approximately 78% seen once. This receptor was identified in a human donor who received a liver transplant. The sample was CD4+ T cells from blood, taken before liver transplant. The chain recombines TRBV6-1 with TRBJ1-1, with D possibly being TRBD1 (5 bases). CDR3 nucleotide sequence: TGTGCCAGCAGTGAATTAGGATGGGACCTGAACACTGAAGCTTTCTTT. Translated, it gives CASSELGWDLNTEAFF.